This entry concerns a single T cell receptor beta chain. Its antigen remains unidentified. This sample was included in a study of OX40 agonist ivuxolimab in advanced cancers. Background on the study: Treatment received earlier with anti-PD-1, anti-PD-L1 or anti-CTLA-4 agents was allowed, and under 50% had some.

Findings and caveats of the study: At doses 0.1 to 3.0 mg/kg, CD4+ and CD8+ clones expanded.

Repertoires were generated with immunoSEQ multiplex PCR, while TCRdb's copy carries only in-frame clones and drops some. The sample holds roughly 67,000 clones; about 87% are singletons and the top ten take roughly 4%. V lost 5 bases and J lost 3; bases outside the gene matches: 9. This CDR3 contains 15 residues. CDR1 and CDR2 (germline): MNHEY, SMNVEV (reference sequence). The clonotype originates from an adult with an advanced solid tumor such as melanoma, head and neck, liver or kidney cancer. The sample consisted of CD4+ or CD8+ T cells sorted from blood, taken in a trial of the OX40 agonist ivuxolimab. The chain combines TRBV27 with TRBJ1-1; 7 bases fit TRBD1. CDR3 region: CASSQRQGGDTEAFF. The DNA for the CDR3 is TGTGCCAGCAGTCAACGACAGGGTGGGGACACTGAAGCTTTCTTT.